Following are 21 T cell receptor beta chains from one sample sequenced in a study of cytomegalovirus exposure and HLA in healthy donors. Primers: 60 Vbeta forward and 13 Jbeta reverse. Assay: immunoSEQ multiplex PCR; the TCRdb copy retains only in-frame clones and omits some. The sample holds 150,000 to 200,000 clones, roughly four fifths seen once. The sample consisted of PBMCs. These TCRs come from a young man in good health and CMV-seronegative.

The sample holds one count of this clone. The chain uses TRBV7-2 and TRBJ2-7; 10 bases are shared with TRBD1. The V segment lost 5 bases and the J segment 6 bases; nucleotides outside the gene matches: 7. This CDR3 comprises 14 residues. Germline V lookup: CDR1 SGHTA, CDR2 FQGNSA. The CDR3 DNA sequence: TGTGCCAGCAGCGAGACAGGGGGCCCTACCGAGCAGTACTTC. It is translated as CASSETGGPTEQYF.

J is TRBJ1-5 and V is TRBV5-1, with D possibly matching TRBD1 (6 bases). This CDR3 region has 14 residues. Germline CDR1 SGHRS, CDR2 YFSETQ. Trimming removed 0 bases from V and 5 bases from J, with 9 bases in between. The CDR3 loop reads CASSLETGYQPQHF. CDR3 DNA sequence: TGCGCCAGCAGCTTGGAAACAGGGTATCAGCCCCAGCATTTT. The complete variable domain, with remaining parts taken from reference TRBV5-1 and TRBJ1-5, reads KAGVTQTPRYLIKTRGQQVTLSCSPISGHRSVSWYQQTPGQGLQFLFEYFSETQRNKGNFPGRFSGRQFSNSRSEMNVSTLELGDSALYLCASSLETGYQPQHFGDGTRLSIL.

In its sample, this clone was seen a few times. The CDR3 is CASSPPVRLAGGDYNEQFF. CDR3 nucleotide sequence: TGTGCCAGCTCACCACCGGTGAGACTAGCGGGAGGGGACTACAATGAGCAGTTCTTC. The rearrangement links TRBV18 to TRBJ2-1; 14 positions agree with TRBD2. Germline values: CDR1 KGHSH, CDR2 LQKENI. The J segment lost 3 bases and the V segment lost 0 bases, leaving 7 bases of the junction unmatched. This CDR3 comprises 19 residues.

The rearrangement uses TRBV4-3 and TRBJ1-3; 8 positions agree with TRBD1. Germline values: CDR1 LGHNA, CDR2 YSLEER. The CDR3 runs to 16 residues. Trimming cost V 1 base and J 3 bases; bases outside gene matches: 5. The CDR3 DNA follows: TGCGCCAGCAGCCAAGGGATTGACAGGGGTGGAAACACCATATATTTT. It is translated as CASSQGIDRGGNTIYF.

The table lists this clone with a few counts. The chain links TRBV29-1 to TRBJ2-3; TRBD2 is a possible D gene (5 bases). V gave up 5 bases and J gave up 1 base, with 13 bases separating them. The germline CDR1 and CDR2 sequences are SQVTM and ANQGSEA. This CDR3 has 14 amino acids. The CDR3 loop reads CSVSSGKGTDTQYF. The DNA for the CDR3 is TGCAGCGTTTCCAGCGGAAAGGGCACAGATACGCAGTATTTT.

J is TRBJ2-3 and V is TRBV5-1, with a possible D match to TRBD1 (6 bases). Looked up from germline, CDR1 is SGHRS and CDR2 is YFSETQ. CDR3 length equals 14 residues. V was cut by 4 bases and J by 2 bases, with 11 bases left in between. The CDR3 DNA is TGCGCCAGCAGCCACGACAGGTCCACAGATACGCAGTATTTT. It codes for CASSHDRSTDTQYF.

The chain links TRBV7-2 to TRBJ2-5, with TRBD2 identical over 11 bases. The better agreement between TRBJ2-7 and the DNA end casts doubt on the J call. CDR3 length: 15 amino acids. Germline V lookup: CDR1 SGHTA, CDR2 FQGNSA. DNA for the CDR3: TGTGCCAGCAGCGAGACTAGCGGGGACTCCTACGAGCAGTACTTC. Protein: CASSETSGDSYEQYF.

This chain links TRBV19 with TRBJ2-1; 10 bases map to TRBD1. V trimming: 1 base; J trimming: 7 bases; junction bases outside the gene matches: 1. The CDR3 is 14 residues long. Germline V lookup: CDR1 LNHDA, CDR2 SQIVND (reference sequence). CDR3 region: CASSIGTGGNEQFF. As DNA, the CDR3 is TGTGCCAGTAGTATAGGGACAGGGGGGAATGAGCAGTTCTTC. The variable domain in full, completed from reference TRBV19 and TRBJ2-1, reads DGGITQSPKYLFRKEGQNVTLSCEQNLNHDAMYWYRQDPGQGLRLIYYSQIVNDFQKGDIAEGYSVSREKKESFPLTVTSAQKNPTAFYLCASSIGTGGNEQFFGPGTRLTVL.

The genes are TRBV19 and TRBJ2-7; 10 bases are shared with TRBD1. Trimming removed 1 base from V and 3 bases from J; junction bases left unmatched: 12. The CDR3 length is 18 residues. The germline V gene has CDR1 LNHDA and CDR2 SQIVND (reference sequence). This chain's CDR3 is CASSIARSGQGNIYEQYF. The CDR3 DNA reads TGTGCCAGTAGTATAGCGAGATCGGGACAGGGGAATATCTACGAGCAGTACTTC.

This chain joins TRBV18 and TRBJ1-1; D gene ambiguous. Trimming left V 3 bases short and J 0 bases short, with 11 bases between. The CDR3 has 15 amino acids. CDR1 KGHSH and CDR2 LQKENI come from the germline V gene. For the CDR3, the DNA is TGTGCCAGCTCACCCGGACGGGAAGTGAACACTGAAGCTTTCTTT. Translating it yields CASSPGREVNTEAFF.

V and J are TRBV29-1 and TRBJ2-1; D gene unclear. The V end lost 2 bases, the J end lost 7 bases, and 9 bases lay between the germline ends. The CDR3 runs to 12 residues. Germline lookup yields CDR1 SQVTM and CDR2 ANQGSEA. This chain's CDR3 is CSVETLENEQFF. DNA for the CDR3: TGCAGCGTTGAAACCCTAGAGAATGAGCAGTTCTTC.

The count of this clone is one. The chain joins TRBV7-2 to TRBJ2-7, with D possibly TRBD2 on 6 matching bases. Trimming took 1 base from V and 2 from J, leaving 9 bases between them. From germline, CDR1 is SGHTA and CDR2 FQGNSA. The CDR3 is 14 amino acids. The CDR3 spells CASSLGSGPYEQYF. DNA of the CDR3: TGTGCCAGCAGCTTAGGTAGCGGTCCCTACGAGCAGTACTTC.

This clone was seen a handful of times. This rearrangement joins TRBV28 to TRBJ1-5; 10 nucleotides agree with TRBD1. This CDR3 comprises 17 residues. In germline, CDR1 is MDHEN, CDR2 SYDVKM. J lost 0 bases, V lost 4 bases, and 6 bases had no gene match. CDR3 sequence (DNA): TGTGCCAGCAGTTCCTTCCGGGACAGGGGTAGCAATCAGCCCCAGCATTTT. Amino acid sequence: CASSSFRDRGSNQPQHF.

The chain links TRBV19 to TRBJ2-1; 8 bases line up with TRBD1. With V trimmed by 7 bases and J by 2 bases, 10 bases remained unmatched. In germline, CDR1 is LNHDA, CDR2 SQIVND (reference sequence). The CDR3 is 16 amino acids. DNA of the CDR3: TGTGCCAGTACAATACCGGGACAGGCGCCCTACAATGAGCAGTTCTTC. Translating it yields CASTIPGQAPYNEQFF.

The CDR3, as DNA: TGTGCCAGCAGCAAGTACAGGGCGCGCACTGAAGCTTTCTTT. This codes for CASSKYRARTEAFF. This sequence joins TRBV21-1 and TRBJ1-1; TRBD1 is the table's D call and was not checked against the DNA. TRBV21-1 counts as a pseudogene. CDR3 length: 14 amino acids.

The J gene is TRBJ2-2, the V gene TRBV19; TRBD2 matches 12 bases. V lost 4 bases, J lost 7 bases, and 1 base stayed unmatched. CDR3 length equals 14 residues. From germline, CDR1 is LNHDA and CDR2 SQIVND (reference sequence). The CDR3 DNA reads as TGTGCCAGTAGTAGGACTAGCGGGGTCGGGGAGCTGTTTTTT. The encoded protein is CASSRTSGVGELFF.

This chain links TRBV27 with TRBJ2-5, with TRBD2 matching over 11 bases. Germline CDR1 is MNHEY and CDR2 is SMNVEV (reference sequence). V shed 5 bases, J shed 0 bases, and the junction held 5 bases outside the gene matches. The CDR3 contains 16 residues. CDR3 DNA sequence: TGTGCCAGCAGTCCGAGGACTAGCGGGCACCAAGAGACCCAGTACTTC. It codes for CASSPRTSGHQETQYF.

The chain is built from TRBV25-1 and TRBJ2-3; D remains ambiguous. V was shortened by 3 bases and J by 0 bases, with 4 bases between the two germline ends. Looked up from germline, CDR1 is MGHDK and CDR2 is SYGVNS. The CDR3 loop spans 13 amino acids. The CDR3 reads CASSDLSTDTQYF. CDR3 in DNA: TGTGCCAGCAGTGACCTTAGCACAGATACGCAGTATTTT.

This rearrangement joins TRBV5-1 to TRBJ2-7; D not resolved. The length of the CDR3 is 11 residues. Deletions cut 4 bases from V and 2 bases from J, with 4 bases between. Per germline, CDR1 SGHRS and CDR2 YFSETQ. CDR3 in amino acids: CASSEAYEQYF. The DNA for the CDR3 is TGCGCCAGCAGCGAGGCCTACGAGCAGTACTTC.

The chain uses TRBV7-9 and TRBJ2-5, with 7 bases aligning to TRBD2. The J call is in doubt because the DNA end fits TRBJ2-7 better. CDR3 length: 15 amino acids. From germline, CDR1 is SEHNR and CDR2 FQNEAQ (reference sequence). The CDR3 DNA is TGTGCCAGCAGCTACGGGGGGTTCTCCGTCGACGAGCAGTACTTC. It translates to CASSYGGFSVDEQYF.

This rearrangement joins TRBV13 to TRBJ2-3, with 11 bases fitting TRBD2. Germline V lookup: CDR1 PRHDT, CDR2 FYEKMQ (reference sequence). Trimming removed 7 bases from V and 3 bases from J; junction bases left unmatched: 9. The CDR3 is 16 amino acids. CDR3 region: CASKKEASGRTDTQYF. As DNA, the CDR3 is TGTGCCAGCAAGAAAGAGGCTAGCGGGAGGACAGATACGCAGTATTTT.